What follows describes a single T cell receptor beta chain. This sample stems from a study of blood T cell repertoires in COVID-19. Study overall: Researchers got acute and convalescent COVID-19 samples from the United States, Italy and Spain. PBMCs, B-cell-depleted T cells, or T cells were the source of the cDNA or gDNA that made up the material.

Methods used by the authors: Researchers report that nucleated cell counts were estimated from reference gene primer amplification. Sequencing was performed with immunoSEQ multiplex PCR; in TCRdb, only in-frame clones are kept and a portion is missing. V, J and clone size derive from that table, while D and trimming were established from the DNA sequence. Of 150,000 to 200,000 clones listed, 75% to 85% are singletons. In Seattle, patients joined the study during active infection and were tracked longitudinally. This CDR3 spans 16 amino acids. Per germline, CDR1 SGHAT and CDR2 FQDESV (reference sequence). V trimming: 1 base; J trimming: 1 base; junction bases outside the gene matches: 6.

Sequencing was done on a sample of peripheral blood. The receptor's source is a woman aged 55-69 years with COVID-19, enrolled during active disease. The chain uses TRBV11-1 and TRBJ2-5; 7 bases are a match to TRBD1. CDR3 protein: CASSLGTQGSQETQYF. CDR3 bases: TGTGCCAGCAGCTTAGGGACACAGGGGAGCCAAGAGACCCAGTACTTC.